This TCR beta chain emerged from a study of CD8 T cells in ankylosing spondylitis. Study-wide findings and caveats: According to the report, clones linked to the disease were significantly enriched in matched synovial fluid samples taken from ankylosing spondylitis patients.

As for this clonotype: As yet, its antigen is unknown.

TCRdb re-called the 5' RACE reads through MiXCR, storing one row per CDR3 protein. The data show 300,000 to 400,000 distinct CDR3 sequences, roughly 20% seen once. Material for sequencing was blood, either unsorted or a sorted T cell fraction (not recorded which). The sequence was collected from a male donor with ankylosing spondylitis or in good health (not recorded which).

The DNA for the CDR3 is TGTGCCAGCAGCGCCACAGGGATCGATTACGGGAACGAGCAGTACTTC. It yields the protein CASSATGIDYGNEQYF. The rearrangement uses TRBV12-3 or TRBV12-4 and TRBJ2-7; D possibly corresponds to TRBD1 (6 bases). Trimming took off 6 bases at V and 5 bases at J, with 23 bases between the two ends. The CDR3 is 16 residues long.